These 21 T cell receptor delta chains originate from one sample sequenced in a study of gamma-delta chains in newborns, infants, children (dated by TCRdb to about 2019). The sequencing machine was an Illumina MiSeq. TCRdb called clones from the public reads with CATT, and repeated DNA sequences were later combined into one row. This sample is represented by about 8,300 delta-chain clones; 1.6% of them were singletons. Roughly 8.5% of the sample goes to the ten largest clones. Input material: blood. These receptors came from a child who was a newborn, infant or young child, either healthy, febrile or measles-vaccinated (not recorded which).

This clone is termed medium-sized. J is TRDJ1 and V is TRDV1; weak D call: TRDD3 (8 bases). Germline V gene data show CDR1 as TSWWSYY and CDR2 as QGS. This CDR3 region has 19 residues. Trimming took off 1 base at V and 4 bases at J, with 25 bases between the two ends. Here the CDR3 DNA reads TGTGCTCTTGGGGAACCACTTTCCTACGTGGTGGGGGATGGCGATAAACTCATCTTT. Protein: CALGEPLSYVVGDGDKLIF.

There are a few counts of this clone. The CDR3 region is CALGERSVRKQGDMGGADKLIF. CDR3 DNA: TGTGCTCTTGGGGAACGGAGCGTTCGTAAGCAGGGGGATATGGGTGGCGCCGATAAACTCATCTTT. The chain links TRDV1 to TRDJ1, with 8 bases identical to TRDD3. Germline CDR1 reads TSWWSYY; CDR2 reads QGS. The CDR3 runs 22 residues. V lost 1 base, J lost 3 bases, and 25 bases stayed unmatched.

This clone was counted only a few times. One junction end does not reproduce the germline sequence, and a read error may be involved. Other DNA sequences in this sample translate to the same CDR3. The chain combines TRDV1 with TRDJ1; 12 bases line up with TRDD3. This CDR3 comprises 19 residues. Germline CDR1 is TSWWSYY and CDR2 is QGS. CDR3 amino acids: CALGVSSVTGGYYPDKLIF. As DNA, the CDR3 is TGCGCTCTTGGGGTATCTTCGGTTACTGGGGGATACTATCCCGATAAACTCATCTTT.

This clone is medium-sized (0.01 to 0.1%). J is TRDJ1 and V is TRDV1, with D possibly being TRDD3 (6 bases). V shed 2 bases and J shed 0 bases, with 22 bases lying between them. The CDR3 contains 19 residues. The germline gives CDR1 TSWWSYY, CDR2 QGS. Written as DNA, the CDR3 is TGTGCTCTTGGGGAAGAAACGTGGGGGCATCGCAAGTACACCGATAAACTCATCTTT. Its protein product is CALGEETWGHRKYTDKLIF.

This clone was seen a handful of times. TCRdb's protein for this DNA is that of a much larger clone and differs from the translation at residue 12, likely a read error; the protein shown is the DNA translation. The chain joins TRDV2 to TRDJ3; a weak D match, TRDD3 (6 bases). Germline values: CDR1 GEAIGNYY, CDR2 EKD. The CDR3 contains 18 residues. CDR3 bases: TGTGCCTGTGACCCCCTTGGGGCAAGCTCCTGGGGCACCCGACAGATGTTTTTC. It yields the protein CACDPLGASSWGTRQMFF.

The table lists this clone with a count of one. This could be a read error, since a much larger clone is one nucleotide away. The J gene was identified as TRDJ1, and no V gene was called; the table assigns TRDD3, which was not confirmed against the DNA. The CDR3 extends over 24 amino acids. DNA for the CDR3: TGTGCTCTTGGGGAAGTCGGGCCGACGCCTTACCCGTACTGGGGGCCTCCGGGAACCGATAAACTCATCTTT. Translating it yields CALGEVGPTPYPYWGPPGTDKLIF.

In the case of this clone: The protein that TCRdb holds for this DNA derives from a much larger clone and differs from the translated DNA at residue 15, which likely indicates a read error; the protein shown here is translated from the DNA. The chain couples TRDV2 to TRDJ1, with TRDD3 matching 10 bases. Germline V gene data show CDR1 as GEAIGNYY and CDR2 as EKD. This CDR3 has 16 amino acids. CDR3 region: CACDTRTGGYADKLTF. The CDR3 DNA reads as TGTGCCTGTGACACCCGAACAGGGGGATACGCCGATAAACTCACCTTT.

As concerns this clone: This may come from a read error, since a much larger clone is one base off. V usage is TRDV2 and J usage is TRDJ1; 8 bases align to TRDD3. V gave up 0 bases and J gave up 3 bases; unmatched junction bases: 26. The CDR3 covers 22 residues. CDR1 and CDR2 from the germline V gene are GEAIGNYY and EKD. The CDR3 region has the DNA TGTGCCTGTGACACCGTAAAAACCTATCACCGCGGTGGGGGATTTCTGGCCGATAAACTCATCTTT. Encoded protein: CACDTVKTYHRGGGFLADKLIF.

By frequency in the sample, this clone is medium-sized. Other DNA sequences from this sample encode an identical CDR3 as well. The chain couples TRDV2 to TRDJ1; TRDD3 matches at 11 bases. The CDR3 consists of 18 residues. V shed 1 base, J shed 8 bases, and the junction held 17 bases outside the gene matches. From germline, CDR1 is GEAIGNYY and CDR2 EKD. The CDR3: CACDTRGRGLGDTRKLIF. The DNA of the CDR3 is TGTGCCTGTGACACGAGGGGACGTGGCCTGGGGGATACTCGGAAACTCATCTTT.

A remark on this clone: Other nucleotide sequences from this sample produce the same CDR3. This chain uses TRDV1 with TRDJ1; 8 nucleotides match TRDD3. Germline CDR1 is TSWWSYY and CDR2 is QGS. The V segment lost 5 bases and the J segment 0 bases; nucleotides outside the gene matches: 14. This CDR3 comprises 18 residues. The CDR3 protein is CALGPLGGNGGYTDKLIF. Written as DNA, the CDR3 is TGTGCTCTTGGGCCTCTAGGGGGTAATGGGGGATACACCGATAAACTCATCTTT.

This clone was seen a handful of times. TCRdb shows a much larger clone's protein in place of this DNA's translation, and the two differ at residue 4, likely through a read error; the protein shown is translated from the DNA. This CDR3 reads CACNTGGGDYHKLIF. The CDR3 DNA reads TGTGCCTGTAACACCGGAGGGGGGGATTATCATAAACTCATCTTT. The chain carries TRDV2 and TRDJ1, with TRDD3 matching 7 bases. The CDR3 is made up of 15 amino acids. CDR1 is GEAIGNYY and CDR2 is EKD in the germline V gene.

This clone was counted a few times. This DNA translates differently at residue 6 from the TCRdb protein, which is that of a much larger clone; a read error is likely, and the protein shown is the DNA's own translation. The chain couples TRDV2 to TRDJ3; weak D call: TRDD3 (5 bases). The CDR3 extends over 18 amino acids. Germline V gene lookup returns CDR1 GEAIGNYY and CDR2 EKD. The germline V and J ends were trimmed by 0 bases and 1 base, with 12 bases remaining between them. In DNA form, the CDR3 reads TGTGCCTGTGACACCAGGGATGCTCGTTCCTGGGACACCCGACAGATGTTTTTC. Its protein is CACDTRDARSWDTRQMFF.

A remark on this clone: TCRdb attributes to this sequence the protein of a much larger clone, which differs from the DNA translation at residue 7; a read error is likely, and the protein displayed is translated from the DNA. This sequence joins TRDV2 and TRDJ1; 9 bases are shared with TRDD3. The CDR3 is made up of 19 amino acids. Germline V CDR1 and CDR2: GEAIGNYY, EKD. Germline trimming cut 3 bases from V and 1 base from J; bases unmatched to any gene: 17. This CDR3 reads CACDALGGDTGLGTDKLIF. The CDR3 DNA reads as TGTGCCTGTGACGCTTTGGGGGGGGATACAGGTCTAGGCACCGATAAACTCATCTTT.

About this clone itself: TCRdb shows a much larger clone's protein in place of this DNA's translation, and the two differ at residue 11, likely through a read error; the protein shown is translated from the DNA. The rearrangement joins TRDV2 to TRDJ3; 7 bases are a match to TRDD3. This CDR3 has 17 residues. The germline V gene encodes CDR1 GEAIGNYY and CDR2 EKD. The CDR3 loop is CACDGIPHSWGTRQMFF. The CDR3 DNA reads TGTGCCTGTGACGGGATACCCCACTCCTGGGGCACCCGACAGATGTTTTTC.

This clone was counted a few times. A read error may explain this, as a much larger clone is one base away. Additional DNA sequences in this sample encode the identical CDR3. J is TRDJ3 and V is TRDV2; 11 nucleotides line up with TRDD3. Germline CDR1 reads GEAIGNYY; CDR2 reads EKD. The CDR3 is 20 amino acids. The CDR3 DNA is TGCGCCTGTGACACCGGTGGGGGATACGCGAGCTCCTGGGACACCCGACAGATGTTTTTC. Protein sequence: CACDTGGGYASSWDTRQMFF.

This clone has just a few counts. TCRdb assigns this DNA the protein of a much larger clone, which departs from its translation at residue 12; this likely reflects a read error, and the protein shown comes from translating the DNA. This rearrangement joins TRDV2 to TRDJ1; 11 nucleotides align to TRDD3. The CDR3 runs to 15 residues. Germline CDR1 reads GEAIGNYY; CDR2 reads EKD. CDR3 nucleotide sequence: TGTGCCTGTGACACCGCTGGGGGATACACCGATAACCTCATCTTT. As protein: CACDTAGGYTDNLIF.

CDR3 nucleotides: TGTGCTCTTGGGGCCTTCCGGGGGTGGGGGACTGGGGTTGGCGATAAACTCATCTTT. Its protein is CALGAFRGWGTGVGDKLIF. V usage is TRDV1 and J usage is TRDJ1; a weak D match, TRDD3 (7 bases). There are 19 residues in the CDR3. The germline gives CDR1 TSWWSYY, CDR2 QGS. The V end was cut by 4 bases, the J end by 4 bases, with 28 bases between.

As concerns this clone: A clone one base away is much larger, so this may be a read error. Other DNA sequences in this specimen translate into the identical CDR3. The gene calls are TRDV2 and TRDJ1; TRDD3 agrees at 7 bases. The CDR3 runs to 19 residues. Germline loops: CDR1 GEAIGNYY, CDR2 EKD. In DNA form, the CDR3 reads TGTGCCTGTGACACGAAGGGGCCCTACTGGGGATTGTACACCGACAAACTCATCTTT. It encodes CACDTKGPYWGLYTDKLIF.

The rearrangement uses TRDV1 and TRDJ1; 12 bases fit TRDD3. The CDR3 consists of 25 residues. J gave up 4 bases and V 0 bases, and 30 bases lay outside the gene matches. Germline values: CDR1 TSWWSYY, CDR2 QGS. This CDR3 reads CALGELTKGTPHYRHWGIQGDKLIF. CDR3 sequence (DNA): TGTGCTCTTGGGGAACTAACCAAAGGGACTCCTCACTATAGACACTGGGGGATACAAGGCGATAAACTCATCTTT.

Comments on this clone: This may come from a read error, since a much larger clone is one base off. The same CDR3 is also encoded by other DNA sequences in this sample. The chain employs TRDV2 and TRDJ1; the match to TRDD3 covers 10 bases. The CDR3 is 19 amino acids. Germline CDR1 reads GEAIGNYY; CDR2 reads EKD. V shed 4 bases, J shed 0 bases, and the junction held 16 bases outside the gene matches. CDR3 DNA: TGTGCCTGTGATGGCCGGAACTACGGGGGATACGCGTACACCGATAAACTCATCTTT. It is translated as CACDGRNYGGYAYTDKLIF.

This clone has just a few counts. The protein recorded in TCRdb matches a much larger clone and deviates from this DNA's translation at residue 9, suggesting a read error; the protein here is obtained by translating the DNA. V usage is TRDV1 and J usage is TRDJ1, with D perhaps matching TRDD3 (6 bases). Germline V gene sequence: CDR1 TSWWSYY, CDR2 QGS. This CDR3 is built from 19 residues. Trimming stripped 0 bases from V and 0 bases from J, with 20 bases between. CDR3 in amino acids: CALGELRRLGMLYTDKLIF. CDR3 nucleotides: TGTGCTCTTGGGGAACTGCGACGCCTGGGGATGCTGTACACCGATAAACTCATCTTT.